This T cell receptor beta chain derives from a study of shared clonotypes between healthy human individuals. General study points: Owing to a small donor count, the genetic and exposure-history diversity represented was limited.

The study drew its donors from healthy HIV-negative adults without recent acute infections or vaccinations. This clone appeared a single time. The antigen is not known. Here immunoSEQ multiplex PCR was the method, and the copy in TCRdb shows in-frame clones only, minus some. The sample holds about 2.4 million clones, 93% seen once. The CDR3 has 15 amino acids. Per the germline V gene, CDR1 is SGHRS and CDR2 is YFSETQ. The V gene lost 7 bases and the J gene lost 4 bases, with 20 bases spanning the gap. Sample: naive CD4+ T cells from PBMCs. Noted subset: CD45RA+ positively selected. This chain links TRBV5-1 with TRBJ2-5, with D perhaps TRBD1 or TRBD2 (5 bases each). The clonotype originates from a man younger than 35 in good health. Some clones in this sample may be carry-over from other donors' samples. CDR3 protein: CASAPRGPEIETQYF. DNA for the CDR3: TGCGCCAGCGCTCCCCGGGGCCCCGAGATAGAGACCCAGTACTTC.